Each of the 30 T cell receptor beta chains below was sequenced from the same sample in a study of OX40 agonist ivuxolimab in advanced cancers. Profiled with immunoSEQ multiplex PCR; TCRdb holds only in-frame clones, not every one. Of tens of thousands of clones in the sample, 70% to 80% were seen once. The source was CD4+ or CD8+ T cells sorted from blood, collected in a trial of the OX40 agonist ivuxolimab. These receptors originate from an adult with an advanced solid tumor such as melanoma, head and neck, liver or kidney cancer.

The rearrangement uses TRBV12-5 and TRBJ1-2; D is perhaps TRBD1 (6 bases). The V and J ends lost 1 base and 3 bases respectively, with 15 bases between them. Germline CDR1 reads LGHNT; CDR2 reads FRNRAP. The CDR3 is made up of 16 amino acids. CDR3 nucleotides: TGTGCTAGTGGTTTGGAAGAACAGGGTTACTACTATGGCTACACCTTC. It specifies CASGLEEQGYYYGYTF.

This clone showed up just once. The V call is TRBV6-1, the J call TRBJ1-1, with TRBD1 identical over 8 bases. Germline-derived CDR1 and CDR2 are MNHNS and SASEGT. This CDR3 contains 15 residues. J gave up 5 bases and V 2 bases, and 7 bases lay outside the gene matches. CDR3 amino acids: CASSEWTGRVTEAFF. For the CDR3, the DNA is TGTGCCAGCAGTGAATGGACAGGGCGGGTGACTGAAGCTTTCTTT.

The gene calls are TRBV5-6 and TRBJ2-7, with 9 bases matching TRBD1. The ends lost 0 bases at V and 6 bases at J; junction bases unmatched: 4. The germline gives CDR1 SGHDT, CDR2 YYEEEE. The CDR3 has 14 residues. The chain's CDR3 is CASSLVGTGSEQYF. The CDR3 coding sequence is TGTGCCAGCAGCTTGGTTGGGACAGGGAGCGAGCAGTACTTC.

The chain uses TRBV27 and TRBJ2-1; 10 bases fit TRBD2. The CDR3 covers 19 residues. Trimming took 0 bases from V and 2 from J; bases not matched to a gene: 10. The germline V gene has CDR1 MNHEY and CDR2 SMNVEV (reference sequence). The CDR3 loop is CASSLSWGLAGATYNEQFF. The CDR3, as DNA: TGTGCCAGCAGTTTATCTTGGGGGCTAGCGGGGGCCACCTACAATGAGCAGTTCTTC.

The rearrangement joins TRBV19 to TRBJ2-7; 8 bases agree with TRBD1. The CDR3 runs to 14 residues. Germline-derived CDR1 and CDR2 are LNHDA and SQIVND (reference sequence). V lost 5 bases, J lost 7 bases, and 10 bases stayed unmatched. The CDR3 DNA reads as TGTGCCAGTAGTGTCGGACAGGGCTCAGGGGAGCAGTACTTC. Translated: CASSVGQGSGEQYF.

The gene calls are TRBV4-2 and TRBJ1-6; no clear D. The CDR3 is 15 residues long. Trimming cost V 0 bases and J 7 bases, with 10 bases left between them. Germline V gene sequence: CDR1 LGHNA, CDR2 YNFKEQ. CDR3 in amino acids: CASSQEATQNSPLHF. CDR3 nucleotides: TGTGCCAGCAGCCAAGAGGCGACTCAGAATTCACCCCTCCACTTT.

The V and J genes are TRBV6-6 and TRBJ1-4; 12 bases line up with TRBD1. The V and J ends lost 8 bases and 5 bases, in that order; junction bases with no gene match: 3. The germline V gene encodes CDR1 MNHNY and CDR2 SVGAGI (reference sequence). The CDR3 spans 14 residues. The CDR3: CASGTGGGNEKLFF. DNA of the CDR3: TGTGCCAGCGGGACAGGGGGCGGAAATGAAAAACTGTTTTTT.

The chain is built from TRBV6-1 and TRBJ2-3; 8 positions match TRBD2. The V and J ends lost 11 bases and 2 bases, in that order; junction bases with no gene match: 9. Looked up from germline, CDR1 is MNHNS and CDR2 is SASEGT. There are 14 residues in the CDR3. CDR3 DNA: TGTGCCTATAAGATGCGGGGGGCCACAGATACGCAGTATTTT. Protein product: CAYKMRGATDTQYF.

The chain uses TRBV6-1 and TRBJ1-6, with 10 bases identical to TRBD1. The CDR3 has 15 amino acids. V lost 6 bases, J lost 6 bases, and 5 bases stayed unmatched. Per germline, CDR1 MNHNS and CDR2 SASEGT. DNA of the CDR3: TGTGCCAGCAGCTGGGGGGACAGGGGTAATTCACCCCTCCACTTT. Residues: CASSWGDRGNSPLHF.

The genes are TRBV18 and TRBJ1-3, with D perhaps matching TRBD1 (6 bases). This CDR3 contains 17 residues. V was cut by 6 bases and J by 0 bases, with 18 bases left in between. Germline V gene sequence: CDR1 KGHSH, CDR2 LQKENI. The CDR3 protein is CASSHPDRQLSGNTIYF. Written as DNA, the CDR3 is TGTGCCAGCTCCCATCCAGACAGGCAACTCTCTGGAAACACCATATATTTT. Using reference TRBV18 and TRBJ1-3 for the parts outside the CDR3, the full variable domain is NAGVMQNPRHLVRRRGQEARLRCSPMKGHSHVYWYRQLPEEGLKFMVYLQKENIIDESGMPKERFSAEFPKEGPSILRIQQVVRGDSAAYFCASSHPDRQLSGNTIYFGEGSWLTVV.

The V and J genes are TRBV6-6 and TRBJ2-7, with a possible D match to TRBD2 (6 bases). V was clipped by 6 bases and J by 5 bases, with 8 bases between them. The CDR3 length is 11 residues. Germline V gives CDR1 MNHNY, CDR2 SVGAGI (reference sequence). In DNA form, the CDR3 reads TGTGCCAGCAGCTCTAGCGACGAGCAGTACTTC. It translates to CASSSSDEQYF.

This chain connects TRBV5-1 to TRBJ2-1; 11 bases map to TRBD2. V was pared by 0 bases and J by 4 bases, with 9 bases of the junction left unmatched. Germline V gene sequence: CDR1 SGHRS, CDR2 YFSETQ. This CDR3 comprises 18 residues. The DNA for the CDR3 is TGCGCCAGCAGCTTGGTAGGGGTAGCGGGGGGGCCGTACAATGAGCAGTTCTTC. Protein product: CASSLVGVAGGPYNEQFF.

V gene TRBV7-6 combines with J gene TRBJ1-6; a possible D gene is TRBD1 (6 bases). Trimming removed 1 base at V and 0 bases at J, with 10 bases between. The CDR3 runs 17 residues. From germline, CDR1 is SGHVS and CDR2 FNYEAQ. The CDR3 here is CASSLGGQFSYNSPLHF. CDR3 bases: TGTGCCAGCAGCTTAGGAGGACAGTTCTCCTATAATTCACCCCTCCACTTT.

The gene calls are TRBV7-9 and TRBJ1-4, with unresolved D. The CDR3 length is 14 residues. Germline assignment: CDR1 SEHNR and CDR2 FQNEAQ (reference sequence). V was pared by 2 bases and J by 3 bases, with 7 bases between. The CDR3 sequence: CASSLRQANEKLFF. CDR3 DNA sequence: TGTGCCAGCAGCTTAAGGCAGGCTAATGAAAAACTGTTTTTT.

The chain combines TRBV27 with TRBJ2-1, with TRBD1 matching 7 bases. Trimming at V came to 6 bases and at J to 6 bases, leaving 5 bases not matched to a gene. The length of the CDR3 is 13 residues. CDR1 and CDR2 from the germline V gene are MNHEY and SMNVEV (reference sequence). The CDR3 loop is CASSYDRVNEQFF. CDR3 bases: TGTGCCAGCAGCTACGACAGGGTCAATGAGCAGTTCTTC.

V and J are TRBV5-4 and TRBJ2-7, with D perhaps being TRBD1 or TRBD2 (7 bases each). The germline CDR1 and CDR2 sequences are SGHNT and YYREEE (reference sequence). The ends were cut back, 4 bases at V and 2 bases at J, with 13 bases in the middle. The CDR3 is made up of 14 amino acids. CDR3 coding DNA: TGTGCCAGCAGCACTCAGGGGGGGACCTACGAGCAGTACTTC. It codes for CASSTQGGTYEQYF.

The chain is built from TRBV27 and TRBJ1-2, with 9 bases fitting TRBD1. Germline CDR1 and CDR2: MNHEY and SMNVEV (reference sequence). Germline trimming cut 5 bases from V and 4 bases from J; bases unmatched to any gene: 8. The CDR3 has 15 amino acids. The CDR3 DNA sequence: TGTGCCAGCAGTCCCTTCGGGACAGGGTCCTATGGCTACACCTTC. Translation: CASSPFGTGSYGYTF.

This clone has more than one count but fewer than ten. J is TRBJ1-6 and V is TRBV30; D gene ambiguous. The CDR3 contains 13 residues. V lost 4 bases to trimming and J lost 11 bases, with 15 bases between them. CDR1 is GTSNPN and CDR2 is SVGIG in the germline V gene (reference sequence). The DNA of the CDR3 is TGTGCCTGGAAGGACTCCACCCGGGCACCCCTCCACTTT. Protein product: CAWKDSTRAPLHF.

The V gene is TRBV19, the J gene TRBJ1-4, with D possibly matching TRBD1 (6 bases). The CDR3 length is 14 residues. Germline-derived CDR1 and CDR2 are LNHDA and SQIVND (reference sequence). V dropped 2 bases and J dropped 7 bases, with 11 bases sitting between them. The CDR3 nucleotides read TGTGCCAGTAGTATACAGGGGAAGGGTGAAAAACTGTTTTTT. Its protein is CASSIQGKGEKLFF.

The chain carries TRBV7-2 and TRBJ2-6; 7 nucleotides line up with TRBD1. The CDR3 is 18 amino acids. Germline CDR1 is SGHTA and CDR2 is FQGNSA. V was clipped by 1 base and J by 0 bases; unmatched bases: 6. The CDR3 region has the DNA TGTGCCAGCAGCTTAGTAGGGACAGCTAACTCTGGGGCCAACGTCCTGACTTTC. Protein product: CASSLVGTANSGANVLTF.

This chain links TRBV14 with TRBJ2-3; 9 nucleotides match TRBD2. This CDR3 is built from 18 residues. From germline, CDR1 is SGHDN and CDR2 FVKESK. The V and J ends lost 4 bases and 2 bases, in that order; junction bases with no gene match: 13. The CDR3 spells CASSPFVASGVPTDTQYF. DNA for the CDR3: TGTGCCAGCAGCCCGTTTGTCGCTAGCGGGGTACCCACAGATACGCAGTATTTT.

V usage is TRBV9 and J usage is TRBJ1-1, with D tentatively TRBD1 (5 bases). CDR1 SGDLS and CDR2 YYNGEE come from the germline V gene. The CDR3 has 15 residues. V was trimmed by 0 bases and J by 1 base, leaving 10 bases between them. The CDR3 nucleotides read TGTGCCAGCAGCGTAGACCCAGGGACGAACACTGAAGCTTTCTTT. Protein product: CASSVDPGTNTEAFF.

The J gene is TRBJ2-7, the V gene TRBV6-5, with a tentative D call TRBD1 (5 bases). This CDR3 region has 13 residues. The germline V gene has CDR1 MNHEY and CDR2 SVGAGI. V gave up 6 bases and J gave up 2 bases, with 11 bases separating them. Here the CDR3 reads CASSQGMTYEQYF. CDR3 nucleotide sequence: TGTGCCAGCAGCCAGGGTATGACCTACGAGCAGTACTTC.

J is TRBJ2-7 and V is TRBV5-4; 13 nucleotides line up with TRBD2. Trimming removed 4 bases from V and 3 bases from J; junction bases left unmatched: 4. CDR1 is SGHNT, CDR2 YYREEE, per germline (reference sequence). This CDR3 is built from 15 residues. DNA of the CDR3: TGTGCCAGCAGCCTGGGGACTAGCGGGGACTACGAGCAGTACTTC. Protein product: CASSLGTSGDYEQYF.

The chain is built from TRBV13 and TRBJ2-1; 11 bases align to TRBD1. Germline V gives CDR1 PRHDT, CDR2 FYEKMQ (reference sequence). The CDR3 consists of 18 residues. With V trimmed by 3 bases and J by 0 bases, 7 bases remained unmatched. The CDR3 is CASSFPGQGVDSYNEQFF. The CDR3 DNA reads as TGTGCCAGCAGCTTCCCGGGACAGGGGGTCGACTCCTACAATGAGCAGTTCTTC.

The V and J genes are TRBV30 and TRBJ1-4, with TRBD1 as a possible D gene (5 bases). The CDR3 runs to 15 residues. V was cut by 2 bases and J by 5 bases, with 15 bases left in between. CDR1 is GTSNPN, CDR2 SVGIG, per germline (reference sequence). The CDR3 spells CAWSSGAGWNEKLFF. In DNA, the CDR3 is TGTGCCTGGAGTTCTGGAGCAGGGTGGAATGAAAAACTGTTTTTT.

This chain connects TRBV15 to TRBJ2-3; D possibly uses TRBD1 or TRBD2 (6 bases each). Per germline, CDR1 LNHNV and CDR2 YYDKDF (reference sequence). V lost 0 bases and J lost 0, with 13 bases in between. The CDR3 is made up of 17 amino acids. CDR3 in amino acids: CATSREVTGRSTDTQYF. In DNA, the CDR3 is TGTGCCACCAGCAGAGAGGTAACAGGGAGGAGCACAGATACGCAGTATTTT. Based on the CDR3 plus reference TRBV15 and TRBJ2-3, the full variable domain is DAMVIQNPRYQVTQFGKPVTLSCSQTLNHNVMYWYQQKSSQAPKLLFHYYDKDFNNEADTPDNFQSRRPNTSFCFLDIRSPGLGDTAMYLCATSREVTGRSTDTQYFGPGTRLTVL.

This clone was recorded a few times. V is TRBV5-4 and J is TRBJ1-2; 11 bases match TRBD1. The CDR3 covers 14 residues. Germline assignment: CDR1 SGHNT and CDR2 YYREEE (reference sequence). Germline trimming cut 5 bases from V and 8 bases from J; bases unmatched to any gene: 8. CDR3 residues: CASSRTGGAKGYTF. CDR3 coding DNA: TGTGCCAGCAGTCGGACAGGGGGCGCAAAAGGCTACACCTTC.

The chain carries TRBV19 and TRBJ1-5, with 7 bases lining up with TRBD1. V shed 8 bases, J shed 4 bases, and the junction held 11 bases outside the gene matches. The CDR3 has 15 amino acids. Germline-derived CDR1 and CDR2 are LNHDA and SQIVND (reference sequence). CDR3 coding DNA: TGTGCCAGTGGAAGTCCGGGACAGAAAAATCAGCCCCAGCATTTT. Amino acid sequence: CASGSPGQKNQPQHF.

V usage is TRBV7-2 and J usage is TRBJ1-4, with TRBD1 matching over 7 bases. The CDR3 covers 17 residues. CDR1 and CDR2 from the germline V gene are SGHTA and FQGNSA. V lost 4 bases, J lost 2 bases, and 10 bases stayed unmatched. The DNA of the CDR3 is TGTGCCAGCAGCTCAGGACGGACAGGCTCTACTAATGAAAAACTGTTTTTT. Protein sequence: CASSSGRTGSTNEKLFF.